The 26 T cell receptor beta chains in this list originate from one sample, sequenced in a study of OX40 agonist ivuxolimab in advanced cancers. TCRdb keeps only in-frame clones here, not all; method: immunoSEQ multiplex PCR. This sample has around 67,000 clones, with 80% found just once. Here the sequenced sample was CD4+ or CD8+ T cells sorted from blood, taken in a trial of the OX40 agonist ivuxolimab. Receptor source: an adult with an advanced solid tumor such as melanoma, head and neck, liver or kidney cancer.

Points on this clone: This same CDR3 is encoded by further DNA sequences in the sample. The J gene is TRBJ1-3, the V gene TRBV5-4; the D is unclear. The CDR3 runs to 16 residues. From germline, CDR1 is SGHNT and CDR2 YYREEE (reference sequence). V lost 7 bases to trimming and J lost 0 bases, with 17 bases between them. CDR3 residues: CASSPTSGNSGNTIYF. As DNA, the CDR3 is TGTGCCAGCTCGCCGACGTCGGGGAACTCTGGAAACACCATATATTTT.

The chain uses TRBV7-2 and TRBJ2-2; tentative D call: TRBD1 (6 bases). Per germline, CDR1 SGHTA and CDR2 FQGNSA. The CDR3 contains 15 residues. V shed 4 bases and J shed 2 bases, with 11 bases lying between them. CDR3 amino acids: CASSSARGNTGELFF. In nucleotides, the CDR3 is TGTGCCAGCAGCTCCGCCAGGGGCAACACCGGGGAGCTGTTTTTT.

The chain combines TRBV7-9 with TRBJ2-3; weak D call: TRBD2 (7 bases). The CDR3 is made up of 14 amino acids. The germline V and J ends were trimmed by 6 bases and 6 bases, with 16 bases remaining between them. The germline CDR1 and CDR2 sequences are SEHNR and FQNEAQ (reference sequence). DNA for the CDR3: TGTGCCAGCAGTCCCCGGGGGGCCTCGGATACGCAGTATTTT. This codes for CASSPRGASDTQYF.

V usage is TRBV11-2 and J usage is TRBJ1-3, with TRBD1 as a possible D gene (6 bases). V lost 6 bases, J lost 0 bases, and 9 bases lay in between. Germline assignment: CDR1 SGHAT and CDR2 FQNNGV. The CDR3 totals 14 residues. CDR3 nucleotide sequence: TGTGCCAGCAGGGGGGCTAGCTCTGGAAACACCATATATTTT. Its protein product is CASRGASSGNTIYF.

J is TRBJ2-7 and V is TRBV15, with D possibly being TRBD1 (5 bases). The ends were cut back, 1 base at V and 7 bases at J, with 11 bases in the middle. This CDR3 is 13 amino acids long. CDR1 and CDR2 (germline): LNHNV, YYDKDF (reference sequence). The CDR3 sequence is CATSRGGTEEQYF. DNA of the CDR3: TGTGCCACCAGCAGAGGGGGCACTGAAGAGCAGTACTTC. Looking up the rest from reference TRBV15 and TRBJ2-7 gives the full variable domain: DAMVIQNPRYQVTQFGKPVTLSCSQTLNHNVMYWYQQKSSQAPKLLFHYYDKDFNNEADTPDNFQSRRPNTSFCFLDIRSPGLGDTAMYLCATSRGGTEEQYFGPGTRLTVT.

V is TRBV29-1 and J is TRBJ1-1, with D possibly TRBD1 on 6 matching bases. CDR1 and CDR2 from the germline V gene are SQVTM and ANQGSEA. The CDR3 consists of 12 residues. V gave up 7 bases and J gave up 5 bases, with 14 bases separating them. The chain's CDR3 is CSAGSQGTEAFF. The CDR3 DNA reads TGCAGCGCCGGTAGTCAGGGGACTGAAGCTTTCTTT.

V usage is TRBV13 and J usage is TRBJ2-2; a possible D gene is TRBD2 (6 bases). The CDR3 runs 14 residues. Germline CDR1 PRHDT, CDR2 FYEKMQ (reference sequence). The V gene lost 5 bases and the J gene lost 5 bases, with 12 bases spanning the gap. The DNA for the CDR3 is TGTGCCAGCAGCCTAAGTGGGGGGACCGGGGAGCTGTTTTTT. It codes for CASSLSGGTGELFF.

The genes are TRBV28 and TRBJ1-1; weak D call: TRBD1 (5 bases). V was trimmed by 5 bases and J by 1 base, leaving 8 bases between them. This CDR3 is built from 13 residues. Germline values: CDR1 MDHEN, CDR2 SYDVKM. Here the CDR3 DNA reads TGTGCCAGCAGTGTTGGGGGGAACACTGAAGCTTTCTTT. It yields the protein CASSVGGNTEAFF.

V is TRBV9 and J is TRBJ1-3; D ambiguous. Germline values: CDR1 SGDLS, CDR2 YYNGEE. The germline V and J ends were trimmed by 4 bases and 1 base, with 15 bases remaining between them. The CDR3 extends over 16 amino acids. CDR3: CASSKTQVFSGNTIYF. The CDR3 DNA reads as TGTGCCAGCAGCAAAACGCAGGTGTTTTCTGGAAACACCATATATTTT.

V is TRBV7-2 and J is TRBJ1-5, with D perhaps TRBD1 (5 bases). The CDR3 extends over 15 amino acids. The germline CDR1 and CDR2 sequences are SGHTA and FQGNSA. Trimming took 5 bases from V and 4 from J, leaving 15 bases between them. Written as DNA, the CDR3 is TGTGCCAGCAGCCCGGGCGGGGGGGTGAATCAGCCCCAGCATTTT. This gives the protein CASSPGGGVNQPQHF.

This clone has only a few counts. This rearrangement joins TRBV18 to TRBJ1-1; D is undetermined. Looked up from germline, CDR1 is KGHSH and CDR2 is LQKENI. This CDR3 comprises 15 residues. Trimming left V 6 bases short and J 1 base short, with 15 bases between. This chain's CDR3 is CASSPRDPRNTEAFF. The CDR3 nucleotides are TGTGCCAGCTCGCCGAGGGATCCTCGGAACACTGAAGCTTTCTTT.

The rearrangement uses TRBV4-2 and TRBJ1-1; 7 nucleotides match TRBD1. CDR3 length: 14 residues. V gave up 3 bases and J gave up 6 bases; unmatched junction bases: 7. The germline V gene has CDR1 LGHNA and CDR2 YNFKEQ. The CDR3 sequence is CASSQDLRGSEAFF. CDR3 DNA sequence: TGTGCCAGCAGCCAGGATCTCAGGGGGTCTGAAGCTTTCTTT.

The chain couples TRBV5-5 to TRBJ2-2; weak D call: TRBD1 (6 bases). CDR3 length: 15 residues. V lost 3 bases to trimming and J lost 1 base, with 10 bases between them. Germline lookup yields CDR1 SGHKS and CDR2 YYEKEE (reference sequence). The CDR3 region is CASSSPGQNTGELFF. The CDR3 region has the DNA TGTGCCAGCAGCTCTCCGGGACAGAACACCGGGGAGCTGTTTTTT.

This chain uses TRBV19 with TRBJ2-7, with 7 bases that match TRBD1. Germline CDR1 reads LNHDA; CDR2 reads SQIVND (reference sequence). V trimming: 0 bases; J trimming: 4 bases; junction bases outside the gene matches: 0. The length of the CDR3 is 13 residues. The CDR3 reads CASSIDRGYEQYF. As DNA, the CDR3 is TGTGCCAGTAGTATAGACAGGGGGTACGAGCAGTACTTC.

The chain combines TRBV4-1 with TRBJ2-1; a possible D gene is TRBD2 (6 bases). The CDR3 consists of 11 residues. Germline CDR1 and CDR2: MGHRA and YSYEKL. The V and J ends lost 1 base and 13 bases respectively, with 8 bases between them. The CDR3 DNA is TGCGCCAGCAGCCAAGGGGACTTTCAGTTCTTC. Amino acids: CASSQGDFQFF.

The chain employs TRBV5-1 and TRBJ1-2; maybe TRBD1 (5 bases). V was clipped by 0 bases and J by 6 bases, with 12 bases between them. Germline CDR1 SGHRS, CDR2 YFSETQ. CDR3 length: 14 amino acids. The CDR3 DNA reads TGCGCCAGCAGCTTGGTTGGGCAGGGCGATGGCTACACCTTC. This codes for CASSLVGQGDGYTF.

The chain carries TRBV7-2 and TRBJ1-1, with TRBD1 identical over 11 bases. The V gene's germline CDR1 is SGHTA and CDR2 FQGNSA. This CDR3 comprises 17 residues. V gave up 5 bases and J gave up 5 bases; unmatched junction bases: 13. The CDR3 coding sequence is TGTGCCAGCAGCCGAAAGATTACCGGGACAGGGGGGACTGAAGCTTTCTTT. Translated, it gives CASSRKITGTGGTEAFF.

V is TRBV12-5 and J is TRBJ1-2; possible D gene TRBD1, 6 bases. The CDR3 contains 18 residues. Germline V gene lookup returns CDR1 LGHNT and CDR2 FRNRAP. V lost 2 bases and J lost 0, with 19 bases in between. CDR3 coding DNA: TGTGCTAGTGGTTTGAGTGAAGACAGGCAAGGAGCTAACTATGGCTACACCTTC. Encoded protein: CASGLSEDRQGANYGYTF.

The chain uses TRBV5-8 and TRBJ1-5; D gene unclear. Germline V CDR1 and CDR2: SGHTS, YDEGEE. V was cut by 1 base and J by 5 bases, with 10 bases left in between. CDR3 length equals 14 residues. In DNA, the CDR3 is TGTGCCAGCAGCTTGAACATCGTGTATCAGCCCCAGCATTTT. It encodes CASSLNIVYQPQHF.

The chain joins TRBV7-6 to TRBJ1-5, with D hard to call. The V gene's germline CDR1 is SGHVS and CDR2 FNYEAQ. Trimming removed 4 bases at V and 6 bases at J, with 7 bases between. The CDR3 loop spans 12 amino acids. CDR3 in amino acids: CASSSMGQPQHF. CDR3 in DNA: TGTGCCAGCAGCTCAATGGGTCAGCCCCAGCATTTT.

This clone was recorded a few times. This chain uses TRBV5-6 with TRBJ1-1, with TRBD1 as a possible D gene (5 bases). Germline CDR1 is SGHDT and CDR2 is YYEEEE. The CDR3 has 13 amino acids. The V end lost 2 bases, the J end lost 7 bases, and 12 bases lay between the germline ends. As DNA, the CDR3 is TGTGCCAGCAGCTTATCCTGGGACGGTGAAGCTTTCTTT. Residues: CASSLSWDGEAFF.

CDR3 DNA sequence: TGTGCCACCAAAGGCGGGGGAGAGACCCAGTACTTC. Its translation: CATKGGGETQYF. This chain connects TRBV10-3 to TRBJ2-5; the match to TRBD2 covers 7 bases. Germline V gene lookup returns CDR1 ENHRY and CDR2 SYGVKD. Unmatched junction bases numbered 6, after V lost 10 bases and J lost 4 bases. This CDR3 comprises 12 residues.

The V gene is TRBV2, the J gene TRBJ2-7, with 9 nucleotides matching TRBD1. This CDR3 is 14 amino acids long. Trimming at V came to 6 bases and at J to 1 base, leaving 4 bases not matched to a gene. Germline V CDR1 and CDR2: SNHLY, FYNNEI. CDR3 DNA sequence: TGTGCCAGCAGGATCGGGACAGGGTCCTACGAGCAGTACTTC. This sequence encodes CASRIGTGSYEQYF.

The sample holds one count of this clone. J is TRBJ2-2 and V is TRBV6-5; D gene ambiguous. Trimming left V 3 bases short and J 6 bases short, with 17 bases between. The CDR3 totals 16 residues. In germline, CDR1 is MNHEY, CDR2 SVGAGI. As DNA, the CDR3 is TGTGCCAGCAGTTATCTCGAGTTTGGGAATCCCGGGGAGCTGTTTTTT. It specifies CASSYLEFGNPGELFF.

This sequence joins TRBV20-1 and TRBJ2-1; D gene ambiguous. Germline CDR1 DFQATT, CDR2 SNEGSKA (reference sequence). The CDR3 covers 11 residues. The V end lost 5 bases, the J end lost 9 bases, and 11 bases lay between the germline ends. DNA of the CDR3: TGCAGTGCTGAGACTCCATCTGAGCAGTTCTTC. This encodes CSAETPSEQFF.

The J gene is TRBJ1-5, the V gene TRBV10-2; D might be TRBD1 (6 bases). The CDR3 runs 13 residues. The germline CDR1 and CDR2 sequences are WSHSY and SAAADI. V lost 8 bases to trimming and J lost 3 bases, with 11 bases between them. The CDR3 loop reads CASLQGVNQPQHF. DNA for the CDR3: TGCGCCAGCCTACAGGGAGTCAATCAGCCCCAGCATTTT.